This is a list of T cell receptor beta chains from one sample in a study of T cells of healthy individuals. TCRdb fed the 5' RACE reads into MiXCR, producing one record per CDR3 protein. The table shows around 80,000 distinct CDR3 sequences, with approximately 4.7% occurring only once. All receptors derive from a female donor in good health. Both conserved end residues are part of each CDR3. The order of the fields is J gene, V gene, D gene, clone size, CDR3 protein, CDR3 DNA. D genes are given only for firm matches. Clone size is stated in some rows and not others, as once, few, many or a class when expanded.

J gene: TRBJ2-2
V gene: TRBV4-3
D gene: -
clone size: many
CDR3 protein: CASRGLSSGTGELFF
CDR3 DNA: TGCGCCAGCAGAGGCCTCTCCTCGGGCACCGGGGAGCTGTTTTTT

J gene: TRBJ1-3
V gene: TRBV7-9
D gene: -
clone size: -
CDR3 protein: CASSLVGQSSGNTIYF
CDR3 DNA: TGTGCCAGCAGCTTAGTTGGGCAGAGCTCTGGAAACACCATATATTTT

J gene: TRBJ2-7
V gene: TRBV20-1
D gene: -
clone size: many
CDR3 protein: CSARDSSGYEQYF
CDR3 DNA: TGCAGTGCTAGAGATAGTTCCGGGTACGAGCAGTACTTC

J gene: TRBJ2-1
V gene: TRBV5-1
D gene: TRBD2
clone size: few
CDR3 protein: CASSSWNTLSGTIYNEQFF
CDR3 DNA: TGCGCCAGCAGCTCCTGGAACACTCTTTCCGGGACTATCTACAATGAGCAGTTCTTC

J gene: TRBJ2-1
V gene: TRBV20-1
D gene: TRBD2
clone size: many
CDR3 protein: CSAVTSGSFGEQFF
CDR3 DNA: TGCAGTGCAGTGACTAGCGGGAGTTTTGGTGAGCAGTTCTTC

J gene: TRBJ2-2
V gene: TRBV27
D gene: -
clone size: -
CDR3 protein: CASSSFIYTENTGELFF
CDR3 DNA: TGTGCCAGCAGTTCATTTATTTACACCGAGAACACCGGGGAGCTGTTTTTT

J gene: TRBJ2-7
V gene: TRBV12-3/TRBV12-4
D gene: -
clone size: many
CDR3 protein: CASSLGGHYEQYF
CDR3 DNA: TGTGCCAGCAGTTTGGGGGGGCACTACGAGCAGTACTTC

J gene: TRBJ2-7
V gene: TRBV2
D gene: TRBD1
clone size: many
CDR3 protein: CASSANRGEQYF
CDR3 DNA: TGTGCCAGCAGTGCGAACAGGGGCGAGCAGTACTTC

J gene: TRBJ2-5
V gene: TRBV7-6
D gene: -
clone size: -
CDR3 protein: CASSFSAQETQYF
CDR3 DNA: TGTGCCAGCAGCTTTTCTGCACAAGAGACCCAGTACTTC

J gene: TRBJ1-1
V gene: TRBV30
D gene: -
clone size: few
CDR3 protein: CAWVGWQLNTEAFF
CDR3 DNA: TGTGCCTGGGTCGGGTGGCAACTGAACACTGAAGCTTTCTTT

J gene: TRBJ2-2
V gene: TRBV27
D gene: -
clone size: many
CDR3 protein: CASSLANVPGELFF
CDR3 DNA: TGTGCCAGCAGTTTGGCCAATGTACCCGGGGAGCTGTTTTTT

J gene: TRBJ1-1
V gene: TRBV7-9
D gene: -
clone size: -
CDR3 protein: CASSPPSGPSKNTEAFF
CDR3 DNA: TGTGCCAGCAGCCCACCGAGCGGCCCATCAAAGAACACTGAAGCTTTCTTT

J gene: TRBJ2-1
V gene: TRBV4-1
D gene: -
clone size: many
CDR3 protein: CASSPRFSTNYNEQFF
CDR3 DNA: TGCGCCAGCAGCCCCCGCTTTAGCACGAACTACAATGAGCAGTTCTTC

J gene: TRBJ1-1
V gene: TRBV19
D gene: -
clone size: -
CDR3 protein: CASNSGGWTEAFF
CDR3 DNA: TGTGCCAGTAACTCGGGAGGTTGGACTGAAGCTTTCTTT

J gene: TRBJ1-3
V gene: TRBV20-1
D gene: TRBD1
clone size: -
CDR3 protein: CSVSQGGQQYGNTIYF
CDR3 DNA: TGCAGTGTCTCACAGGGGGGGCAGCAGTATGGAAACACCATATATTTT

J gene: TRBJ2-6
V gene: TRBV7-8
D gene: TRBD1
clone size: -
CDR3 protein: CASSLSRDRGGSSGANVLTF
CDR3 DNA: TGTGCCAGCAGCTTAAGCAGAGACAGGGGTGGCTCCTCTGGGGCCAACGTCCTGACTTTC

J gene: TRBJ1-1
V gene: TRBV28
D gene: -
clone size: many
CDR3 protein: CASSINRNMNTEAFF
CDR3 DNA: TGTGCCAGCAGCATAAACAGGAACATGAACACTGAAGCTTTCTTT

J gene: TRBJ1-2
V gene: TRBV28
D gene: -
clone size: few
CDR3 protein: CASSFLRRNYGYTF
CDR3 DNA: TGTGCCAGCAGTTTCCTCAGGCGTAACTATGGCTACACCTTC

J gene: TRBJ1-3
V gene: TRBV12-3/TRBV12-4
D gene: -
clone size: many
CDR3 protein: CASIPGAPISGNTIYF
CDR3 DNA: TGTGCCAGCATCCCAGGGGCACCGATCTCTGGAAACACCATATATTTT

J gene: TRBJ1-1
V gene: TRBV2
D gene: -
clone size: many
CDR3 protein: CASSESGVPNTEAFF
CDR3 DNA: TGTGCCAGCAGTGAATCGGGGGTTCCGAACACTGAAGCTTTCTTT

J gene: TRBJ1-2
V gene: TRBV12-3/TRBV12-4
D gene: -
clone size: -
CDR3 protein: CASSPLRGNYGYTF
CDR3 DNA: TGTGCCAGCAGCCCCCTAAGAGGAAACTATGGCTACACCTTC

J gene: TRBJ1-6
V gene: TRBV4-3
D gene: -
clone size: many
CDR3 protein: CASSQGAQINSPLHF
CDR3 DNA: TGCGCCAGCAGCCAAGGAGCACAGATAAATTCACCCCTCCACTTT

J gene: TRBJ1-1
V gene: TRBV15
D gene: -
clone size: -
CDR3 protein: CATSRGQAMRTEAFF
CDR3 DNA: TGTGCCACCAGCAGAGGCCAGGCCATGAGGACTGAAGCTTTCTTT

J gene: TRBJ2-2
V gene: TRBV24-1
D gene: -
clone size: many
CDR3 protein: CATKGSENTGELFF
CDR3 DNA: TGTGCCACCAAGGGCAGCGAGAACACCGGGGAGCTGTTTTTT

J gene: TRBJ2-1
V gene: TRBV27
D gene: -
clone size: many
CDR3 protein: CASTIVWGDEQFF
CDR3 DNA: TGTGCCAGCACCATTGTGTGGGGGGATGAGCAGTTCTTC

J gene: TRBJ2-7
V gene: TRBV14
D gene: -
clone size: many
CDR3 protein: CASSRLLPTPYEQYF
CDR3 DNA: TGTGCCAGCAGCCGGCTACTACCCACCCCCTACGAGCAGTACTTC